This TCR beta chain originates from a study of T cells expressing NK-cell markers. Study-level background: HCMV seropositivity characterized seven of the eight sequenced donors, and seronegativity one. Study-level findings and limits: The study did not resolve the HCMV specificity of expanded NKG2C+ T cell clones. The study found dominant NKG2C+ clonotypes at roughly 1.0-7.5% of CD8+ T cells in roughly six donors.

Germline V gene sequence: CDR1 ENHRY, CDR2 SYGVKD. The CDR3 runs 16 residues. Turning to this clonotype: Antigen unknown.

TCRdb re-called the 5' RACE reads, yielding one record per CDR3 amino acid sequence without DNA. This sample's table has about 550,000 distinct CDR3 sequences. The sample comprised blood T cells: a sorted CD56 or NKG2C T cell subset, CD4+ or CD8+ T cells, or bulk PBMC T cells (not recorded which). The chain joins TRBV10-3 to TRBJ1-4; the D call from TCRdb, TRBD1, cannot be confirmed without DNA. The receptor was derived from a man aged 18 to 29 in good health. CDR3 sequence reads: CAISESGTGVGEKLFF.